Given below is one TCR beta chain in context. TCRdb's copy holds only in-frame clones and misses some; the assay was immunoSEQ multiplex PCR. The sample contains roughly 70,000 clones, around 84% of which appear only once. The data stem from a study of OX40 agonist ivuxolimab in advanced cancers. After removal of 0 bases from V and 7 bases from J, the junction contained 4 bases not matched to a gene. Germline values: CDR1 SNHLY, CDR2 FYNNEI. The CDR3 consists of 15 residues. The specimen was CD4+ or CD8+ T cells sorted from blood, collected in a trial of the OX40 agonist ivuxolimab. The clonotype was recovered from an adult with an advanced solid tumor such as melanoma, head and neck, liver or kidney cancer. The V and J genes are TRBV2 and TRBJ2-2, with 8 bases matching TRBD2. The CDR3 region is CASSEALSGIGELFF. The CDR3 coding sequence is TGTGCCAGCAGTGAAGCACTTAGCGGGATCGGGGAGCTGTTTTTT.